These 26 T cell receptor beta chains came from one sample sequenced in a study of CD8 T cells in ankylosing spondylitis (dated by TCRdb to the late 2010s). Libraries were made using 5' RACE. The data were produced on an Illumina HiSeq 2500. The public reads were reprocessed in TCRdb via fastp at Q25 and MiXCR, keeping in-frame beta chains. Every CDR3 protein is listed once, alongside the most common genes and DNA of its rows. In all, the sample holds some 270,000 distinct CDR3 sequences, and 15% to 20% of those were seen once. The top ten hold more than 25% of the sample. The specimen sequenced was blood, either unsorted or a sorted T cell fraction (not recorded which). All receptors come from a male donor with ankylosing spondylitis or in good health (not recorded which).

This clonotype showed up just a few times. This rearrangement joins TRBV25-1 to TRBJ2-7, with unresolved D. Trimming shortened V by 4 bases and J by 0 bases, and 7 bases separated the two germline ends. CDR1 is MGHDK and CDR2 is SYGVNS in the germline V gene. The CDR3 runs to 13 residues. This CDR3 reads CASSARNSYEQYF. The CDR3 nucleotides read TGTGCCAGCAGTGCTCGGAACTCCTACGAGCAGTACTTC.

The CDR3 loop reads CASSLGPGEPLNEQFF. The CDR3 DNA follows: TGCGCCAGCAGCCTCGGGCCGGGAGAGCCCCTAAATGAGCAGTTCTTC. The chain combines TRBV4-1 with TRBJ2-1, with D tentatively TRBD2 (6 bases). Trimming removed 4 bases at V and 7 bases at J, with 20 bases between. Germline assignment: CDR1 MGHRA and CDR2 YSYEKL. This CDR3 is built from 16 residues.

This clonotype was observed a few times. V usage is TRBV29-1 and J usage is TRBJ2-5; 10 positions match TRBD1. The CDR3 is made up of 15 amino acids. J was trimmed by 1 base and V by 3 bases; bases with no gene match: 5. Germline V gives CDR1 SQVTM, CDR2 ANQGSEA. This CDR3 is CSVEGTGVTQETQYF. DNA for the CDR3: TGCAGCGTTGAGGGGACAGGGGTAACCCAAGAGACCCAGTACTTC.

This clonotype appeared a few times. The chain is built from TRBV12-3 or TRBV12-4 and TRBJ2-7; 7 bases are a match to TRBD2. CDR3 size: 17 residues. The junction had 11 bases not matched to a gene; V was cut back by 1 base and J by 2 bases. The DNA for the CDR3 is TGTGCCAGCAGTTTAGGACCTAGCGGCCTGCCCCCCTACGAGCAGTACTTC. This sequence encodes CASSLGPSGLPPYEQYF.

This chain links TRBV4-3 with TRBJ2-5; TRBD2 aligns across 11 bases. Germline values: CDR1 LGHNA, CDR2 YSLEER. V lost 3 bases and J lost 5; bases outside the gene matches: 17. The CDR3 extends over 19 amino acids. The DNA for the CDR3 is TGCGCCAGCAGCCAGGGGCTAGCGGGAGGAGGGGCAGGTTTGGAGACCCAGTACTTC. Encoded protein: CASSQGLAGGGAGLETQYF.

This chain links TRBV5-1 with TRBJ2-2; D unresolved. Germline V gene data show CDR1 as SGHRS and CDR2 as YFSETQ. The length of the CDR3 is 14 residues. V gave up 1 base and J gave up 5 bases, with 9 bases separating them. CDR3 protein: CASSLLYGTGELFF. DNA for the CDR3: TGCGCCAGCAGCTTGTTATACGGAACCGGGGAGCTGTTTTTT.

This clonotype showed up just a few times. The chain employs TRBV20-1 and TRBJ2-1, with D tentatively TRBD2 (7 bases). From germline, CDR1 is DFQATT and CDR2 SNEGSKA (reference sequence). The CDR3 spans 16 residues. Trimming took off 0 bases at V and 5 bases at J, with 17 bases between the two ends. CDR3 DNA sequence: TGCAGTGCTAGAGATCCAGGGAGGGGGGTCCACAATGAGCAGTTCTTC. Its protein is CSARDPGRGVHNEQFF.

V gene TRBV5-6 combines with J gene TRBJ2-2; 13 bases fit TRBD2. Germline CDR1 and CDR2: SGHDT and YYEEEE. The CDR3 spans 20 residues. V shed 0 bases, J shed 4 bases, and the junction held 12 bases outside the gene matches. CDR3 sequence reads: CASSLGTGAGLAGTTGELFF. The CDR3, as DNA: TGTGCCAGCAGCTTGGGAACAGGAGCGGGACTAGCGGGAACCACCGGGGAGCTGTTTTTT.

The chain uses TRBV12-3 or TRBV12-4 and TRBJ2-3; 7 bases are shared with TRBD2. Unmatched junction bases numbered 12, after V lost 6 bases and J lost 6 bases. This CDR3 has 15 residues. The DNA for the CDR3 is TGTGCCAGCAGGGGGGTTGGACTAGAGGATGATACGCAGTATTTT. It encodes CASRGVGLEDDTQYF.

This clonotype was detected a few times. This chain connects TRBV29-1 to TRBJ2-3, with TRBD2 as a possible D gene (6 bases). The CDR3 is 20 amino acids. V lost 4 bases, J lost 3 bases, and 32 bases lay in between. Per germline, CDR1 SQVTM and CDR2 ANQGSEA. The CDR3 spells CSVVLDAPGRYTRGTDTQYF. The CDR3 coding sequence is TGCAGCGTTGTCTTGGATGCCCCGGGGAGGTACACTCGAGGTACAGATACGCAGTATTTT.

The chain employs TRBV7-8 and TRBJ2-1, with D unclear. V shed 3 bases and J shed 2 bases, with 8 bases lying between them. Germline lookup yields CDR1 SGHVS and CDR2 FQNEAQ. This CDR3 has 14 amino acids. CDR3 sequence (DNA): TGTGCCAGCAGCTTCAAAGACACCTACAATGAGCAGTTCTTC. Translation: CASSFKDTYNEQFF. The full variable domain, rest sourced from reference TRBV7-8 and TRBJ2-1, is GAGVSQSPRYKVAKRGQDVALRCDPISGHVSLFWYQQALGQGPEFLTYFQNEAQLDKSGLPSDRFFAERPEGSVSTLKIQRTQQEDSAVYLCASSFKDTYNEQFFGPGTRLTVL.

J is TRBJ2-7 and V is TRBV20-1; possibly TRBD1 for D (6 bases). CDR3 length: 12 amino acids. V was pared by 3 bases and J by 5 bases, with 11 bases between. The germline gives CDR1 DFQATT, CDR2 SNEGSKA (reference sequence). The DNA of the CDR3 is TGCAGTGCTAGTGCTGGGGGCAACGAGCAGTACTTC. Protein product: CSASAGGNEQYF.

Only a few counts were recorded for this clonotype. The V gene is TRBV11-3, the J gene TRBJ2-1; D unresolved. The CDR3 length is 12 residues. Deletions cut 4 bases from V and 5 bases from J, with 6 bases between. Germline loops: CDR1 SGHNT, CDR2 YENEEA. DNA for the CDR3: TGTGCCAGCAGCTCGGACCACAATGAGCAGTTCTTC. Translation gives CASSSDHNEQFF.

This clonotype was recorded many times. The chain employs TRBV6-5 and TRBJ1-2; D is unresolved. Trimming left V 2 bases short and J 0 bases short, with 7 bases between. The germline CDR1 and CDR2 sequences are MNHEY and SVGAGI. There are 14 residues in the CDR3. As DNA, the CDR3 is TGTGCCAGCAGTTACGGCCAGACTAACTATGGCTACACCTTC. Translation gives CASSYGQTNYGYTF.

This clonotype was counted between two and nine times. The gene calls are TRBV20-1 and TRBJ2-5, with a weak D call TRBD1 (7 bases). The CDR3 totals 14 residues. Germline CDR1 is DFQATT and CDR2 is SNEGSKA (reference sequence). Trimming stripped 6 bases from V and 5 bases from J, with 19 bases between. DNA of the CDR3: TGCAGTGCAGAAGACAGGGAGGTAGTTGAGACCCAGTACTTC. Translating gives CSAEDREVVETQYF.

The rearrangement uses TRBV29-1 and TRBJ2-3; 7 bases line up with TRBD2. The V gene end was trimmed by 4 bases and the J gene end by 2 bases; junction bases not matched to a gene: 12. Germline V CDR1 and CDR2: SQVTM, ANQGSEA. The CDR3 loop spans 16 amino acids. The CDR3 sequence is CSVAGQASGYTDTQYF. The CDR3 DNA is TGCAGCGTTGCGGGGCAGGCTAGCGGATACACAGATACGCAGTATTTT.

This clonotype was seen more than once but under ten times. The chain couples TRBV6-2 or TRBV6-3 to TRBJ2-7; 7 bases match TRBD1. V was clipped by 5 bases and J by 3 bases; unmatched bases: 4. Germline V gives CDR1 MNHEY, CDR2 SVGEGT. The CDR3 spans 13 residues. The CDR3 spells CASSPYRGYEQYF. The CDR3 region has the DNA TGTGCCAGCAGTCCCTACAGGGGCTACGAGCAGTACTTC.

This clonotype was detected only a few times. This sequence joins TRBV29-1 and TRBJ2-2; D is perhaps TRBD2 (5 bases). The CDR3 is 12 amino acids. Per germline, CDR1 SQVTM and CDR2 ANQGSEA. Deletions cut 5 bases from V and 5 bases from J, with 9 bases between. CDR3 protein: CSVPRGTGELFF. The CDR3 nucleotides are TGCAGCGTTCCCCGGGGAACCGGGGAGCTGTTTTTT.

This clonotype was observed a few times. V is TRBV11-2 and J is TRBJ2-5, with a weak D call TRBD2 (6 bases). Germline assignment: CDR1 SGHAT and CDR2 FQNNGV. The CDR3 sequence is 19 residues long. Deletions cut 5 bases from V and 1 base from J, with 26 bases between. The CDR3 sequence is CASSVSMEVSGRAQETQYF. CDR3 coding DNA: TGTGCCAGCAGCGTCAGTATGGAGGTTAGCGGCCGGGCCCAAGAGACCCAGTACTTC. Filled out from reference TRBV11-2 and TRBJ2-5, the complete variable domain reads EAGVAQSPRYKIIEKRQSVAFWCNPISGHATLYWYQQILGQGPKLLIQFQNNGVVDDSQLPKDRFSAERLKGVDSTLKIQPAKLEDSAVYLCASSVSMEVSGRAQETQYFGPGTRLLVL.

This clonotype was seen only a few times. Since a much larger clone is just one base distant, this may be a read error. This chain joins TRBV20-1 and TRBJ1-5; no firm D call. With 2 bases removed from V and 9 bases from J, the gap between germline ends came to 20 bases. The CDR3 is 15 residues long. Germline CDR1 reads DFQATT; CDR2 reads SNEGSKA (reference sequence). This CDR3 is CSARPQARVSGPQHF. DNA for the CDR3: TGCAGTGCTAGACCCCAGGCGAGGGTGTCGGGGCCCCAGCATTTT.

V is TRBV9 and J is TRBJ1-1; tentatively, D is TRBD1 (6 bases). The V gene's germline CDR1 is SGDLS and CDR2 YYNGEE. The CDR3 length is 17 residues. V was shortened by 0 bases and J by 0 bases, with 15 bases between the two germline ends. The CDR3 sequence: CASSVAHGGPMNTEAFF. The CDR3 coding sequence is TGTGCCAGCAGCGTAGCCCACGGGGGGCCCATGAACACTGAAGCTTTCTTT.

The rearrangement uses TRBV9 and TRBJ2-2; 10 bases are shared with TRBD2. The CDR3 is 19 amino acids. Germline trimming cut 4 bases from V and 2 bases from J; bases unmatched to any gene: 14. Germline V gene sequence: CDR1 SGDLS, CDR2 YYNGEE. CDR3 coding DNA: TGTGCCAGCAGCCTCCAGAAAGCTAGCGGGAGAGTTAACACCGGGGAGCTGTTTTTT. Encoded protein: CASSLQKASGRVNTGELFF. Full variable domain (remainder filled in from reference TRBV9 and TRBJ2-2): DSGVTQTPKHLITATGQRVTLRCSPRSGDLSVYWYQQSLDQGLQFLIQYYNGEERAKGNILERFSAQQFPDLHSELNLSSLELGDSALYFCASSLQKASGRVNTGELFFGEGSRLTVL.

This clonotype occurred a few times. The chain joins TRBV4-3 to TRBJ2-2, with D possibly being TRBD1 (6 bases). Trimming removed 3 bases at V and 0 bases at J, with 11 bases between. This CDR3 is 16 amino acids long. Germline values: CDR1 LGHNA, CDR2 YSLEER. The CDR3 DNA reads TGCGCCAGCAGCCAGACAGGTGGCCCGAACACCGGGGAGCTGTTTTTT. Translating it yields CASSQTGGPNTGELFF.

The V call is TRBV11-2, the J call TRBJ2-4; the D is unclear. This CDR3 is built from 13 residues. Germline V gene data show CDR1 as SGHAT and CDR2 as FQNNGV. V lost 0 bases and J 4 bases, leaving 4 bases between the germline ends. CDR3 coding DNA: TGTGCCAGCAGCTTAGAACCAAAAAACATTCAGTACTTC. It is translated as CASSLEPKNIQYF.

This chain links TRBV7-9 with TRBJ2-1, with 11 bases aligning to TRBD2. The CDR3 totals 14 residues. CDR1 is SEHNR, CDR2 FQNEAQ, per germline (reference sequence). The V segment lost 2 bases and the J segment 10 bases; nucleotides outside the gene matches: 4. The CDR3 protein is CASSLLAGGFEQFF. For the CDR3, the DNA is TGTGCCAGCAGCTTACTAGCGGGAGGATTCGAGCAGTTCTTC.

This clonotype came up a few times. The CDR3 region is CASSVDSGSRTDTQYF. CDR3 coding DNA: TGTGCCAGCAGCGTAGATAGCGGGAGCCGCACAGATACGCAGTATTTT. The chain has TRBV9 and TRBJ2-3; TRBD2 matches 9 bases. The CDR3 contains 16 residues. With 0 bases clipped from V and 1 base from J, the junction kept 3 bases outside the gene matches. Per germline, CDR1 SGDLS and CDR2 YYNGEE.